The clone carrying this T cell receptor beta chain was counted many times. What it recognizes is unknown. The entry originates in a study of neurological immune-mediated disorders. Overall study results and limits: None of the CDR3 amino acid sequences in expanded clones turned up in more than one subject, which points to private repertoires in all groups.

The cDNA was synthesized by means of template-switch 5'RACE, which was carried out with 10-nucleotide random UMIs. TCRdb itself ran the 5' RACE reads through MiXCR, one entry per CDR3 protein. The profile shows fewer than 50,000 distinct CDR3 sequences, more than 14% of them singletons. The CDR3 spans 14 residues. Trimming cost V 4 bases and J 1 base, with 11 bases left between them. Germline V gives CDR1 SGHRS, CDR2 YFSETQ. This chain connects TRBV5-1 to TRBJ1-1; unclear D gene. The sequence was obtained from a woman aged 60-75 years with HTLV-1-associated myelopathy (HAM/TSP). Sequencing was performed on CD4+ T cells from blood. DNA of the CDR3: TGCGCCAGCAGCGTACTTACACAGAACACTGAAGCTTTCTTT. Amino acids: CASSVLTQNTEAFF.